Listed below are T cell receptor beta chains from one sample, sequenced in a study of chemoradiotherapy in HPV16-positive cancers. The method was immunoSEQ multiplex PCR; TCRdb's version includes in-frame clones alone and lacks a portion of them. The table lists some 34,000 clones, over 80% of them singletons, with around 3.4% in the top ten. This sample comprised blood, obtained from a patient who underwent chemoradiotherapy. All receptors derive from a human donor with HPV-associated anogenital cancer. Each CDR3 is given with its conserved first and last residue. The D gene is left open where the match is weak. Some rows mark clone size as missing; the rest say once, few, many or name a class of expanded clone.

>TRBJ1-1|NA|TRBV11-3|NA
TGTGCCAGCAGCTTGCAAGGGACAAGGAGAGCTTTCTTT
CASSLQGTRRAFF
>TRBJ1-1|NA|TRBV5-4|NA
TGTGCCAGCAGCTCATTAGACTGGAGTGAAGCTTTCTTT
CASSSLDWSEAFF
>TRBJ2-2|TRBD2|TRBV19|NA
TGTGCCAGTAGTACGGGGGGGCCCACCGGGGAGCTGTTTTTT
CASSTGGPTGELFF
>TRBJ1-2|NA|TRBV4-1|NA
TGCGCCAGCAGCCAAGTTTGGGCCTTGCCTCCAAACTATGGCTACACCTTC
CASSQVWALPPNYGYTF
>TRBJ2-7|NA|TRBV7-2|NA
TGTGCCAGCAGCTCCCGATCGGCCAACCTTGGCTCCTACGAGCAGTACTTC
CASSSRSANLGSYEQYF
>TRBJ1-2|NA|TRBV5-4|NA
TGTGCCAGCAGCCCCTGGGGGCGACATAAGCGCTATGGCTACACCTTC
CASSPWGRHKRYGYTF
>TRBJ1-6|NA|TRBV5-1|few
TGCGCCAGCAAAATCGAGCGGACGTCACCCCTCCACTTT
CASKIERTSPLHF
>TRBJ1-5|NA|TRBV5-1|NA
TGCGCCAGCAGCTCAGGTAGCAATCAGCCCCAGCATTTT
CASSSGSNQPQHF
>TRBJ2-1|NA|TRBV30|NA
TGTGCCTGGAGTGTATTCCTAGGGGGGAATGAGCAGTTCTTC
CAWSVFLGGNEQFF
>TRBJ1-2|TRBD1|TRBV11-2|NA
TGTGCCAGCAGCTGGCGGGAACGGGGACAGGGAAACGATGGCTACACCTTC
CASSWRERGQGNDGYTF
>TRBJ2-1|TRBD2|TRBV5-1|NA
TGCGCCAGCAGCTTGGAACTAGCGGGGGGAAGAGATGAGCAGTTCTTC
CASSLELAGGRDEQFF
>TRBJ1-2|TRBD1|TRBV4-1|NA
TGCGCCAGCAGCCACCCCCGGACAGGGGATGGCTACACCTTC
CASSHPRTGDGYTF
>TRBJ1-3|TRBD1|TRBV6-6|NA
TGTGCCAGCAGTTACTCCACAGGGGGCTCTGGAAACACCATATATTTT
CASSYSTGGSGNTIYF
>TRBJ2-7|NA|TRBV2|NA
TGTGCCAGCCGCCGAGGGGCAGGCTACGAGCAGTACTTC
CASRRGAGYEQYF
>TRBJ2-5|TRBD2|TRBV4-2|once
TGTGCCAGCAGCCAAGATCGGGGGGGCCAAGAGACCCAGTACTTC
CASSQDRGGQETQYF
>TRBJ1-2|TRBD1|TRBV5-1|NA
TGCGCCAGCAGCTTAACAAACACCGGGACAGGGGTCGGCTACACCTTC
CASSLTNTGTGVGYTF
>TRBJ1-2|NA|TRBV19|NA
TGTGCCAGTAGTCCCGGACAGTCTCACTATGGCTACACCTTC
CASSPGQSHYGYTF
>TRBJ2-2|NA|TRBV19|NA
TGTGCCAGTAGTCCTAGAGAGTCCGGGGAGCTGTTTTTT
CASSPRESGELFF
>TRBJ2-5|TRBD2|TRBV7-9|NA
TGTGCCAGCAGACTAGCGGGGGAGGAGACCCAGTACTTC
CASRLAGEETQYF
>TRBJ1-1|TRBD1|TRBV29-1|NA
TGCAGCGTTTATACAGGGGGCACTGAAGCTTTCTTT
CSVYTGGTEAFF
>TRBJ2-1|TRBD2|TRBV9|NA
TGTGCCAGCAGCGTAGATCAGCGGGGGGGCGGTGAGCAGTTCTTC
CASSVDQRGGGEQFF
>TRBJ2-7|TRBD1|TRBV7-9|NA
TGTGCCAGCAGCTCCCGGACAGGAGGCGCGGAAGAGCAGTACTTC
CASSSRTGGAEEQYF
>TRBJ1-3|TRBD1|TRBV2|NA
TGTGCCAGCAGCTATGGACAGGGCTCTGGAAACACCATATATTTT
CASSYGQGSGNTIYF
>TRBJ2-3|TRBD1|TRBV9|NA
TGTGCCAGCAGCCGGGACAGGGGTCTCCTTAGCACAGATACGCAGTATTTT
CASSRDRGLLSTDTQYF
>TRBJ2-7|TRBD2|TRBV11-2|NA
TGTGCCAGCAGCCGCTCCGGGACTACATACGAGCAGTACTTC
CASSRSGTTYEQYF
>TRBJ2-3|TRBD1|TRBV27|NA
TGTGCCAGCTCCCGGGACAGGGTTTCAGATACGCAGTATTTT
CASSRDRVSDTQYF
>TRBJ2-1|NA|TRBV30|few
TGTGCCTGGAGTCCGACAGAAACTAATGAGCAGTTCTTC
CAWSPTETNEQFF
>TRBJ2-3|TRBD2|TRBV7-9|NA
TGTGCCAGCAGCTTAGGAGATGGGGGGGCAGATACGCAGTATTTT
CASSLGDGGADTQYF
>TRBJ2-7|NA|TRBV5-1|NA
TGCGCCAGCGCCAGGGAGGGGGCGGGCGAGCAGTACTTC
CASAREGAGEQYF
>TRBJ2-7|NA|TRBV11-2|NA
TGTGCCAGCAGCTTTACCATCGCGGGGTCCTACGAGCAGTACTTC
CASSFTIAGSYEQYF
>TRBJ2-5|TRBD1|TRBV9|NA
TGTGCCAGCAGCGGCCGGACAGGGGAGGCGGAGACCCAGTACTTC
CASSGRTGEAETQYF
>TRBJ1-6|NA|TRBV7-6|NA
TGTGCCAGCAGCCGTGGAAGGACCTATAATTCACCCCTCCACTTT
CASSRGRTYNSPLHF
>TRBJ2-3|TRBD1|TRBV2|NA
TGTGCCAGCAGGATACGACAGGGGGCGCGTGGCCCAGATACGCAGTATTTT
CASRIRQGARGPDTQYF
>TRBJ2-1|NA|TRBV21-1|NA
TGTGCCAGCAGCCTCGCAAAGGCGGGGGGGAATGAGCAGTTCTTC
CASSLAKAGGNEQFF
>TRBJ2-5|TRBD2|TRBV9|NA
TGTGCCAGCAGCCTCGCGATAGTGACGGGGGGGCGCGGGAGAGAGACCCAGTACTTC
CASSLAIVTGGRGRETQYF
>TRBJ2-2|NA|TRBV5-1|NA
TGCGCCAGCATGGGACCCTCGAACACCGGGGAGCTGTTTTTT
CASMGPSNTGELFF
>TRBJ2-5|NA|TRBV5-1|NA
TGCGCCAGCAGCGCGAGCCGGGTCGGAGAGACCCAGTACTTC
CASSASRVGETQYF
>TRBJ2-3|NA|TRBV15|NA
TGTGCCACCAGCAGAGATTTAGGAGGAGATACGCAGTATTTT
CATSRDLGGDTQYF
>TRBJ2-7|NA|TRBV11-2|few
TGTGCCAGCAGCTCCCTCTCGGGACAACACTACGAGCAGTACTTC
CASSSLSGQHYEQYF
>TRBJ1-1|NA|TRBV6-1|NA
TGTGCCAGCCAAACGGGAGCGGAGAGGAACACTGAAGCTTTCTTT
CASQTGAERNTEAFF
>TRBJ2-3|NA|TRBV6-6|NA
TGTGCCAGCAGTTACCTAGCTCCCACAGATACGCAGTATTTT
CASSYLAPTDTQYF
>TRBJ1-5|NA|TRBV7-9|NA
TGTGCCAGCAGCTTAGAATCTGGAGGCAATCAGCCCCAGCATTTT
CASSLESGGNQPQHF
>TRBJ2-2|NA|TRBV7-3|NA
TGTGCCAGCAGCTTAAGCGGCGGCGCGACCGGGGAGCTGTTTTTT
CASSLSGGATGELFF
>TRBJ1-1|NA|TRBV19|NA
TGTGCCAGTACCCCTTTATACACGAGCTTGAACACTGAAGCTTTCTTT
CASTPLYTSLNTEAFF
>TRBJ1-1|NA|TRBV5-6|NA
TGTGCCAGCAGCCCCTACGGCACTTCCCTTCGAGCTTTCTTT
CASSPYGTSLRAFF
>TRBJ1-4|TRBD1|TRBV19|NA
TGTGCCAGTAGTATTCCCCGGGACAGGGCAACTCATCCCGCTAATGAAAAACTGTTTTTT
CASSIPRDRATHPANEKLFF
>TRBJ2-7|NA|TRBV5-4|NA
TGTGCCAGCAGCTTGGGGCAGGGGCTTAATTCTTACGAGCAGTACTTC
CASSLGQGLNSYEQYF
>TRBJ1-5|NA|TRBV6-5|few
TGTGCCAGCAGTGTAAGGGAGGGGAGCAATCAGCCCCAGCATTTT
CASSVREGSNQPQHF
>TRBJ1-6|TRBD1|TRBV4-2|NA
TGTGCCAGCAGCCAAAACCTCCGGACAGGCTCGTCCTCACCCCTCCACTTT
CASSQNLRTGSSSPLHF
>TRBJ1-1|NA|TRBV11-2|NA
TGTGCCAGCAGTCGGGGTTCGGGTGAAGCTTTCTTT
CASSRGSGEAFF
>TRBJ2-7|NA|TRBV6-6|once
TGTGCCAGCAGTTTTAGCTCGAAAGGAAGCTACGAGCAGTACTTC
CASSFSSKGSYEQYF
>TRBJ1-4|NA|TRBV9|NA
TGTGCCAGCAGCGTCTCGGACCGAGGGCGTGACGTTGAAAAACTGTTTTTT
CASSVSDRGRDVEKLFF
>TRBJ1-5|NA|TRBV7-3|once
TGTGCCAGCAGCCTGACAGGACACAATCAGCCCCAGCATTTT
CASSLTGHNQPQHF
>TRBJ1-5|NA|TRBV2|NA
TGTGCCAGCAGTGATCTCGGTCAGGCGGTTCCGCAGCCCCAGCATTTT
CASSDLGQAVPQPQHF